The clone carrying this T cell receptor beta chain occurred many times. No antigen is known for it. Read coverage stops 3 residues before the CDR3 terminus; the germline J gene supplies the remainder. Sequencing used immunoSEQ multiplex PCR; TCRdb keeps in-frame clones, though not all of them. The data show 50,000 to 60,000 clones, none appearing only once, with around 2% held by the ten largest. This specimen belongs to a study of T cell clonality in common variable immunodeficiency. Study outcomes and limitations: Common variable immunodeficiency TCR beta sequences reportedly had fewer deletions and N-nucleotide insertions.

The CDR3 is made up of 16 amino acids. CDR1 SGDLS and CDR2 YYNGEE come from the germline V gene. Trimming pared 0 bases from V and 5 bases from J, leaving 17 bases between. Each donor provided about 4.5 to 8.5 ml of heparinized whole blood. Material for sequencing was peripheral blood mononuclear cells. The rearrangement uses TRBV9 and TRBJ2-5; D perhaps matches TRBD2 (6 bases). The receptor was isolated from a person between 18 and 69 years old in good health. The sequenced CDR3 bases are TGTGCCAGCAGCGTAGGACTAGAGAGTTTCAGCGAGACC. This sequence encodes CASSVGLESFSET. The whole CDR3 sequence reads CASSVGLESFSETQYF.